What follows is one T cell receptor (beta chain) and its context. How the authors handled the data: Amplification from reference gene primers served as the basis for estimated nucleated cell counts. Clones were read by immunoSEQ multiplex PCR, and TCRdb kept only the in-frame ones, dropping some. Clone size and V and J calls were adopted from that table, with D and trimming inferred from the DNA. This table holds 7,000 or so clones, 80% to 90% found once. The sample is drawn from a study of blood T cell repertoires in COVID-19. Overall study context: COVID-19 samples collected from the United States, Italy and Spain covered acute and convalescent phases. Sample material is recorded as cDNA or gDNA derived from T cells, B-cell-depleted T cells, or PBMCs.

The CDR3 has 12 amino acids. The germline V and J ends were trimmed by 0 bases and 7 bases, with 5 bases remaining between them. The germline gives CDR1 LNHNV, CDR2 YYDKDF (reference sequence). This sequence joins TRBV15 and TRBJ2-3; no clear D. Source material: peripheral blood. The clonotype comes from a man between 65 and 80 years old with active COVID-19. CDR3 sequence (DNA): TGTGCCACCAGCAGAGATCAGTATACGCAGTATTTT. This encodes CATSRDQYTQYF.